This passage covers 30 T cell receptor beta chains from one sample sequenced in a study of metastatic and nonmetastatic thyroid tumors. TCRdb reanalyzed the PCR reads with MiXCR. The data contain tens of thousands of clones, approximately 12% of them singletons. No patient had received any treatment before thyroid surgery. The sequenced material came from blood. Source of these receptors: a female donor with papillary thyroid cancer or a benign thyroid nodule (not recorded which). Some clones in this sample may be carry-over from other donors' samples.

The table lists this clone with many counts. V and J are TRBV28 and TRBJ1-1; 9 bases map to TRBD1. CDR1 and CDR2 (germline): MDHEN, SYDVKM. Unmatched junction bases numbered 8, after V lost 6 bases and J lost 6 bases. The CDR3 is 14 residues long. The DNA of the CDR3 is TGTGCCAGCAGCCTGACAGGGGGAAGGCCTGAAGCTTTCTTT. Protein: CASSLTGGRPEAFF.

This clone was picked up many times. The chain combines TRBV4-3 with TRBJ2-3, with 8 positions matching TRBD1. Trimming took 0 bases from V and 6 from J; bases not matched to a gene: 8. There are 16 residues in the CDR3. Germline CDR1 LGHNA, CDR2 YSLEER. The CDR3 protein is CASSQDPGTGPDTQYF. The CDR3 DNA sequence: TGCGCCAGCAGCCAAGACCCGGGGACAGGCCCGGATACGCAGTATTTT.

This clone was found many times. This chain connects TRBV28 to TRBJ2-1; D may be TRBD2 (8 bases). Trimming took off 6 bases at V and 4 bases at J, with 19 bases between the two ends. There are 16 residues in the CDR3. Germline CDR1 MDHEN, CDR2 SYDVKM. As DNA, the CDR3 is TGTGCCAGCAGCAATAGCGGGACAGCTATATACAATGAGCAGTTCTTC. Amino acids: CASSNSGTAIYNEQFF.

This clone was counted at least ten times. The genes are TRBV7-2 and TRBJ2-7; 7 bases fit TRBD2. V shed 1 base, J shed 4 bases, and the junction held 4 bases outside the gene matches. The CDR3 consists of 14 residues. Germline CDR1 and CDR2: SGHTA and FQGNSA. In DNA form, the CDR3 reads TGTGCCAGCAGCTTAGGGGGAGGGAAGTACGAGCAGTACTTC. It translates to CASSLGGGKYEQYF. The full variable domain, completed using reference TRBV7-2 and TRBJ2-7, is GAGVSQSPSNKVTEKGKDVELRCDPISGHTALYWYRQSLGQGLEFLIYFQGNSAPDKSGLPSDRFSAERTGGSVSTLTIQRTQQEDSAVYLCASSLGGGKYEQYFGPGTRLTVT.

This clone has a count of ten or more. The genes are TRBV7-6 and TRBJ2-1; D not resolved. The germline V gene has CDR1 SGHVS and CDR2 FNYEAQ. The CDR3 runs to 13 residues. V shed 1 base and J shed 4 bases, with 5 bases lying between them. CDR3 sequence: CASSLEEYNEQFF. The CDR3, as DNA: TGTGCCAGCAGCTTAGAAGAATACAATGAGCAGTTCTTC. The full variable domain, rest sourced from reference TRBV7-6 and TRBJ2-1, is GAGVSQSPRYKVTKRGQDVALRCDPISGHVSLYWYRQALGQGPEFLTYFNYEAQQDKSGLPNDRFSAERPEGSISTLTIQRTEQRDSAMYRCASSLEEYNEQFFGPGTRLTVL.

This clone has a count of ten or more. The chain combines TRBV14 with TRBJ1-6; D possibly corresponds to TRBD1 (6 bases). The CDR3 spans 13 residues. The germline V gene encodes CDR1 SGHDN and CDR2 FVKESK. V lost 2 bases and J 10 bases, leaving 9 bases between the germline ends. CDR3 region: CASSQLGASPLHF. The CDR3 region has the DNA TGTGCCAGCAGCCAATTGGGGGCCTCACCCCTCCACTTT.

The CDR3: CAGGADTQYF. DNA for the CDR3: TGTGCCGGGGGGGCAGATACGCAGTATTTT. The chain joins TRBV30 to TRBJ2-3, with 7 nucleotides matching TRBD2. The CDR3 spans 10 residues. In germline, CDR1 is GTSNPN, CDR2 SVGIG (reference sequence). J gave up 4 bases and V 8 bases, and 0 bases lay outside the gene matches.

At least ten counts were recorded for this clone. The chain uses TRBV4-3 and TRBJ2-2; a weak D match, TRBD2 (6 bases). Trimming cost V 4 bases and J 2 bases, with 23 bases left between them. This CDR3 spans 19 amino acids. Looked up from germline, CDR1 is LGHNA and CDR2 is YSLEER. CDR3 amino acids: CASSLTFGVGGANTGELFF. CDR3 in DNA: TGCGCCAGCAGCCTGACTTTTGGGGTTGGCGGGGCCAACACCGGGGAGCTGTTTTTT.

Only a few counts were recorded for this clone. Without the conserved terminal phenylalanine or tryptophan, this CDR3 likely stems from a read error. The gene calls are TRBV29-1 and TRBJ2-1, with D perhaps being TRBD1 or TRBD2 (5 bases each). Looked up from germline, CDR1 is SQVTM and CDR2 is ANQGSEA. With 5 bases removed from V and 5 bases from J, the gap between germline ends came to 22 bases. The CDR3 contains 16 residues. CDR3 in DNA: TGCAGCGTTTCCTTGGGGGTACCCAGGCACGACAATGAGCAGTTCTCC. It specifies CSVSLGVPRHDNEQFS.

This clone was detected ten times or more. The chain combines TRBV13 with TRBJ2-1, with D possibly being TRBD1 or TRBD2 (6 bases each). V lost 2 bases to trimming and J lost 1 base, with 18 bases between them. The germline gives CDR1 PRHDT, CDR2 FYEKMQ (reference sequence). This CDR3 spans 18 amino acids. The DNA of the CDR3 is TGTGCCAGCAGCTTATTGGGGGGAGAAGGGGGTTCCTACAATGAGCAGTTCTTC. Amino acids: CASSLLGGEGGSYNEQFF.

The table lists this clone with many counts. Other DNA sequences in this specimen translate into the identical CDR3. The chain uses TRBV9 and TRBJ2-7; 10 bases map to TRBD2. Germline V gives CDR1 SGDLS, CDR2 YYNGEE. J gave up 4 bases and V 0 bases, and 4 bases lay outside the gene matches. The CDR3 sequence is 15 residues long. The CDR3: CASSVATSGIYEQYF. CDR3 DNA sequence: TGTGCCAGCAGCGTAGCCACTAGCGGGATTTACGAGCAGTACTTC.

This clone was observed a few times. The chain is built from TRBV27 and TRBJ1-5, with D tentatively TRBD1 (6 bases). Deletions cut 6 bases from V and 7 bases from J, with 19 bases between. The germline CDR1 and CDR2 sequences are MNHEY and SMNVEV (reference sequence). The CDR3 spans 15 residues. CDR3 amino acids: CASSPGQCRNQPQHF. As DNA, the CDR3 is TGTGCCAGCAGCCCCGGACAGTGCCGAAACCAGCCCCAGCATTTT.

As concerns this clone: A much larger clone is a single base away; this may be a read error. The genes are TRBV19 and TRBJ1-1; D is perhaps TRBD1 (5 bases). V was shortened by 5 bases and J by 4 bases, with 11 bases between the two germline ends. The CDR3 sequence is 13 residues long. The germline V gene has CDR1 LNHDA and CDR2 SQIVND (reference sequence). The CDR3 DNA reads TGTGCCAGTAGTCCAGGGTACGTCACTGAAGCTTTCTTT. The encoded protein is CASSPGYVTEAFF.

This clone was picked up many times. CDR3 coding DNA: TGTGCCAGCCTGGACAGGGCGAACCTTGGCTACACCTTC. It is translated as CASLDRANLGYTF. The chain joins TRBV28 to TRBJ1-2, with 8 bases lining up with TRBD1. The J segment lost 7 bases and the V segment lost 8 bases, leaving 9 bases of the junction unmatched. Germline CDR1 is MDHEN and CDR2 is SYDVKM. The CDR3 length is 13 residues.

This clone was counted a few times. A much bigger clone sits one base away, suggesting this may be a read error. The chain recombines TRBV6-2 or TRBV6-3 with TRBJ2-1; D is unresolved. Looked up from germline, CDR1 is MNHEY and CDR2 is SVGEGT. Trimming stripped 8 bases from V and 3 bases from J, with 8 bases between. The CDR3 sequence is 12 residues long. The CDR3 DNA follows: TGTGCCAGCCAGTACGGCTACAATGAGCAGTTCTTC. Protein: CASQYGYNEQFF.

A few counts support this clone. A much larger clone lies a single base off, so this may be a read error. Other nucleotide sequences in the sample specify the same CDR3. The gene calls are TRBV27 and TRBJ2-3, with D uncertain. Per germline, CDR1 MNHEY and CDR2 SMNVEV (reference sequence). With 2 bases removed from V and 10 bases from J, the gap between germline ends came to 7 bases. The CDR3 has 11 residues. The DNA of the CDR3 is TGTGCCAGCAGTTTAATGGGCGCGCAGTATTTT. It yields the protein CASSLMGAQYF.

This clone has a handful of counts. Relative to the germline gene, one junction end is altered; a read error may explain this. CDR3 DNA sequence: TGTGCCAGCAATTACACAGGGGCGGCCGAGACCCAGTACTTC. Its protein is CASNYTGAAETQYF. This chain links TRBV6-5 with TRBJ2-5, with 7 bases identical to TRBD1. The CDR3 has 14 residues. Germline lookup yields CDR1 MNHEY and CDR2 SVGAGI.

This clone was seen at least ten times. V usage is TRBV30 and J usage is TRBJ2-3, with D tentatively TRBD1 or TRBD2 (5 bases each). V was trimmed by 0 bases and J by 3 bases, leaving 10 bases between them. Germline V CDR1 and CDR2: GTSNPN, SVGIG (reference sequence). This CDR3 region has 14 residues. This CDR3 reads CAWSVGGLTDTQYF. DNA of the CDR3: TGTGCCTGGAGTGTTGGGGGTCTTACAGATACGCAGTATTTT.

On this clone: A much larger clone is a single base away; this may be a read error. J is TRBJ2-5 and V is TRBV29-1; D may be TRBD1 (6 bases). The CDR3 is 12 residues long. CDR1 is SQVTM, CDR2 ANQGSEA, per germline. Trimming removed 7 bases at V and 3 bases at J, with 12 bases between. CDR3 coding DNA: TGCAGCGCCTCCTACAGGGAAGAGACCCAGTACTTC. This gives the protein CSASYREETQYF.

This clone was found many times. The V call is TRBV12-3 or TRBV12-4, the J call TRBJ2-1; D not resolved. V lost 1 base, J lost 12 bases, and 13 bases lay in between. This CDR3 has 13 amino acids. CDR3 nucleotide sequence: TGTGCCAGCAGTTTAGGGCTAGTTTATGGGCAGTTCTTC. Protein: CASSLGLVYGQFF.

To note about this clone: The germline gene is not matched at one end of the junction; a read error may be the cause. The chain is built from TRBV20-1 and TRBJ2-3; the match to TRBD2 covers 11 bases. CDR3 length: 13 residues. CDR1 and CDR2 (germline): DFQATT, SNEGSKA (reference sequence). As DNA, the CDR3 is TGCAGTGCGGACCTAGCGGGAGGAGATGCGCAGTATTTT. It encodes CSADLAGGDAQYF.

This clone showed up many times. The rearrangement links TRBV20-1 to TRBJ2-7; D gene ambiguous. V dropped 0 bases and J dropped 6 bases, with 15 bases sitting between them. The CDR3 is 14 residues long. CDR1 is DFQATT and CDR2 is SNEGSKA in the germline V gene (reference sequence). CDR3 in amino acids: CSARDTPGSSEQYF. CDR3 in DNA: TGCAGTGCTAGAGATACGCCAGGTTCATCCGAGCAGTACTTC.

There are many counts of this clone. No conserved phenylalanine or tryptophan is present at the end of the CDR3, so a read error is the likely explanation. The chain couples TRBV11-1 to TRBJ2-5; D unresolved. There are 15 residues in the CDR3. CDR1 and CDR2 from the germline V gene are SGHAT and FQDESV (reference sequence). V was pared by 1 base and J by 1 base, with 10 bases between. CDR3 loop: CASSLDSGGQETQYL. CDR3 nucleotide sequence: TGTGCCAGCAGCTTAGATTCAGGCGGCCAAGAGACCCAGTACCTC.

This clone was observed at least ten times. This chain links TRBV20-1 with TRBJ2-7, with D maybe TRBD1 (6 bases). V was pared by 2 bases and J by 12 bases, with 17 bases between. CDR3 length: 12 amino acids. The germline CDR1 and CDR2 sequences are DFQATT and SNEGSKA (reference sequence). The CDR3 protein is CSARSPGAQLYF. The DNA for the CDR3 is TGCAGTGCTAGAAGTCCAGGGGCCCAGCTGTACTTC.

This clone was detected many times. The chain is built from TRBV7-3 and TRBJ2-7, with no clear D. CDR1 and CDR2 from the germline V gene are SGHTA and FQGTGA. Trimming pared 0 bases from V and 12 bases from J, leaving 18 bases between. The CDR3 totals 14 residues. CDR3 protein: CASSLTPASGAWYF. The CDR3 coding sequence is TGTGCCAGCAGCTTAACTCCAGCTTCCGGAGCTTGGTACTTC.

This clone was recorded at least ten times. This chain links TRBV7-9 with TRBJ2-3; no firm D call. There are 13 residues in the CDR3. CDR1 and CDR2 from the germline V gene are SEHNR and FQNEAQ (reference sequence). V lost 4 bases to trimming and J lost 1 base, with 6 bases between them. The CDR3 DNA follows: TGTGCCAGCAGCTCCTTTCGCACAGATACGCAGTATTTT. Its translation: CASSSFRTDTQYF. The whole variable domain, remainder taken from reference TRBV7-9 and TRBJ2-3, is DTGVSQNPRHKITKRGQNVTFRCDPISEHNRLYWYRQTLGQGPEFLTYFQNEAQLEKSRLLSDRFSAERPKGSFSTLEIQRTEQGDSAMYLCASSSFRTDTQYFGPGTRLTVL.

This clone occurred many times. The chain recombines TRBV19 with TRBJ2-1; the match to TRBD2 covers 14 bases. The CDR3 totals 17 residues. Germline V gene sequence: CDR1 LNHDA, CDR2 SQIVND (reference sequence). The V and J ends lost 7 bases and 0 bases, in that order; junction bases with no gene match: 5. Here the CDR3 reads CASTGTSGSISYNEQFF. CDR3 DNA sequence: TGTGCCAGTACCGGGACTAGCGGGAGCATCTCCTACAATGAGCAGTTCTTC. Complete variable domain (other parts from reference TRBV19 and TRBJ2-1): DGGITQSPKYLFRKEGQNVTLSCEQNLNHDAMYWYRQDPGQGLRLIYYSQIVNDFQKGDIAEGYSVSREKKESFPLTVTSAQKNPTAFYLCASTGTSGSISYNEQFFGPGTRLTVL.

This clone has at least ten counts. This chain connects TRBV5-1 to TRBJ2-1; D call uncertain. Germline assignment: CDR1 SGHRS and CDR2 YFSETQ. V dropped 0 bases and J dropped 6 bases, with 7 bases sitting between them. The CDR3 is made up of 13 amino acids. The CDR3 sequence is CASSLAGFNEQFF. CDR3 DNA sequence: TGCGCCAGCAGCTTGGCTGGGTTCAATGAGCAGTTCTTC.

This clone was detected many times. J is TRBJ2-4 and V is TRBV28; TRBD1 might be the D (6 bases). V was clipped by 6 bases and J by 0 bases, with 12 bases between them. Germline CDR1 is MDHEN and CDR2 is SYDVKM. This CDR3 is built from 15 residues. CDR3 sequence (DNA): TGTGCCAGCAGACCTCAGGGGCCAGCCAAAAACATTCAGTACTTC. Translation gives CASRPQGPAKNIQYF.

Ten or more counts support this clone. J is TRBJ2-3 and V is TRBV24-1; perhaps D is TRBD1 or TRBD2 (5 bases each). Germline V gene data show CDR1 as KGHDR and CDR2 as SFDVKD. V was trimmed by 5 bases and J by 5 bases, leaving 19 bases between them. The CDR3 is made up of 16 amino acids. The CDR3 spells CATSALGPGGGDTQYF. CDR3 coding DNA: TGTGCCACCAGTGCCTTGGGACCCGGAGGAGGAGATACGCAGTATTTT.